Detailed here is one T cell receptor (beta chain). The antigen remains unidentified. Patients' lesions had not changed for the previous 6 months. Germline V CDR1 and CDR2: LNHDA, SQIVND (reference sequence). With 5 bases removed from V and 5 bases from J, the gap between germline ends came to 15 bases. CDR3 length: 14 residues. This entry comes from a study of resident and recirculating memory T cells in vitiligo. Study-level findings and limits: No unique dominant TCR clone was found in vitiligo lesions. Different lesions suggested infiltration by different T cell clones.

The protocol was immunoSEQ multiplex PCR, while the TCRdb copy is restricted to in-frame clones and leaves out a portion. This sample yields 75,000 to 85,000 clones, of which roughly nine tenths are seen a single time; approximately 4.7% belongs to the top ten. The sequenced sample was blood. This sequence was found in a male donor with vitiligo. The chain links TRBV19 to TRBJ1-1, with D perhaps matching TRBD1 (5 bases). CDR3 loop: CASSQAGGGTEAFF. The CDR3 region has the DNA TGTGCCAGTAGTCAGGCAGGCGGGGGAACTGAAGCTTTCTTT. Full variable domain (rest looked up from reference TRBV19 and TRBJ1-1): DGGITQSPKYLFRKEGQNVTLSCEQNLNHDAMYWYRQDPGQGLRLIYYSQIVNDFQKGDIAEGYSVSREKKESFPLTVTSAQKNPTAFYLCASSQAGGGTEAFFGQGTRLTVV.